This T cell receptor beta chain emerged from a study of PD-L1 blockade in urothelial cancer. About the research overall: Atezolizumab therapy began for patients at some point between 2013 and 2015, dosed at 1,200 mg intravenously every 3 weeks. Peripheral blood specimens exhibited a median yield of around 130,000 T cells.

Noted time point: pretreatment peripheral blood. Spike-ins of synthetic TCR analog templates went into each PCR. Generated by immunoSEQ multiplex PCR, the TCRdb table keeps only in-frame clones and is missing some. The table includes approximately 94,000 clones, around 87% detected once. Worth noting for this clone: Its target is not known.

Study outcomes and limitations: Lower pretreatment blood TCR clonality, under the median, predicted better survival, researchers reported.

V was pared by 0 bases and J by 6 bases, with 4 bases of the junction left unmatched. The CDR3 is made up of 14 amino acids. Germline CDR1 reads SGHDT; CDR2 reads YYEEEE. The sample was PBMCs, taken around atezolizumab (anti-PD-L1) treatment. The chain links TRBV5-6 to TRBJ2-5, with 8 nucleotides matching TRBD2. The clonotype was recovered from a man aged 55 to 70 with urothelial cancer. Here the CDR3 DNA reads TGTGCCAGCAGCTTGGTGCAGCGGGAGAAGACCCAGTACTTC. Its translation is CASSLVQREKTQYF.